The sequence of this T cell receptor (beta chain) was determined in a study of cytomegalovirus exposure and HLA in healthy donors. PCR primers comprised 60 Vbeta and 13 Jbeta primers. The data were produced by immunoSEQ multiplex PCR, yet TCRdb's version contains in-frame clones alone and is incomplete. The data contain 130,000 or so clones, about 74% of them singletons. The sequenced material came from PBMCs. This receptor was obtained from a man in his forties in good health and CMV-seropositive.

The DNA for the CDR3 is TGTGCCAGCAGCTACGGGGACAGCTCACCCCTCCACTTT. This encodes CASSYGDSSPLHF. V usage is TRBV6-1 and J usage is TRBJ1-6, with 7 positions matching TRBD1. V lost 6 bases to trimming and J lost 10 bases; unmatched junction nucleotides: 6. Germline values: CDR1 MNHNS, CDR2 SASEGT. CDR3 length equals 13 residues.